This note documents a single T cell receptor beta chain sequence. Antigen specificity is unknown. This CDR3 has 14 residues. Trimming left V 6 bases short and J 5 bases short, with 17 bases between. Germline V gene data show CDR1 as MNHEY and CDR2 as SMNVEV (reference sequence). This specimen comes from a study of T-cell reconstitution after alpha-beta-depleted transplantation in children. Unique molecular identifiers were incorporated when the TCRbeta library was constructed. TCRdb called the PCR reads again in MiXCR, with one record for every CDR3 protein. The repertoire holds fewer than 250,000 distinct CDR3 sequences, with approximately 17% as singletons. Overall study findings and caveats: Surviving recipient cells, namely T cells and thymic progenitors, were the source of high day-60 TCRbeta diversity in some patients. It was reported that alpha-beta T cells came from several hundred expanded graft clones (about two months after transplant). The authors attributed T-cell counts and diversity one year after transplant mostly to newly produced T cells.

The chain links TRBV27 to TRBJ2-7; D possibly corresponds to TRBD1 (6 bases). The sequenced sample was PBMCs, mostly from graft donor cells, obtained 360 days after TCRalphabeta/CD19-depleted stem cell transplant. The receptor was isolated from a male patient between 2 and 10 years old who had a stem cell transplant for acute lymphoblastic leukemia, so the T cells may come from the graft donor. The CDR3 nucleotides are TGTGCCAGCAGCCCCGGACAGCACCTCCACGAGCAGTACTTC. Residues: CASSPGQHLHEQYF.